A single sample gave rise to the 10 T cell receptor beta chains below, sequenced in a study of shared clonotypes between healthy human individuals. The data were produced by immunoSEQ multiplex PCR, yet TCRdb's version contains in-frame clones alone and is incomplete. The sample comprises a few million clones, almost 96% of which are singletons, and roughly 0.13% rests with the top ten. The sample comprised naive CD4+ T cells sorted from blood. Specified subset: CD45RA+ positively selected. These receptors came from a man aged 18 to 29 in good health.

The CDR3 DNA follows: TGTGCCAGCAGCACCGGACAAAAGAACGAGCAGTACTTC. As protein: CASSTGQKNEQYF. The chain employs TRBV7-9 and TRBJ2-7, with D tentatively TRBD1 (5 bases). This CDR3 has 13 amino acids. V lost 5 bases and J 5 bases, leaving 13 bases between the germline ends. Germline values: CDR1 SEHNR, CDR2 FQNEAQ (reference sequence).

In this sample, this clone turned up once. V is TRBV7-9 and J is TRBJ1-1, with 7 bases that match TRBD1. Germline V gene lookup returns CDR1 SEHNR and CDR2 FQNEAQ (reference sequence). Losses at the gene ends were 5 bases for V and 3 bases for J; bases not matched to a gene: 6. This CDR3 has 14 residues. The CDR3 DNA is TGTGCCAGCAGCCTCCGACAGGGCGACACTGAAGCTTTCTTT. As protein: CASSLRQGDTEAFF.

The chain links TRBV5-1 to TRBJ1-4; D is unclear. The germline gives CDR1 SGHRS, CDR2 YFSETQ. CDR3 length: 15 residues. Trimming took off 3 bases at V and 4 bases at J, with 13 bases between the two ends. CDR3 sequence: CASSSSGVLNEKLFF. The CDR3 region has the DNA TGCGCCAGCAGCTCGAGCGGGGTCCTTAATGAAAAACTGTTTTTT.

This clone was found once. The chain uses TRBV5-4 and TRBJ2-2; 11 bases match TRBD2. This CDR3 is built from 16 residues. Germline V gene lookup returns CDR1 SGHNT and CDR2 YYREEE (reference sequence). Germline trimming cut 5 bases from V and 5 bases from J; bases unmatched to any gene: 8. The CDR3 sequence is CASRPLAGGLTGELFF. CDR3 nucleotides: TGTGCCAGCAGGCCCCTAGCGGGAGGCCTTACCGGGGAGCTGTTTTTT.

The genes are TRBV9 and TRBJ2-5; D unclear. With 4 bases removed from V and 1 base from J, the gap between germline ends came to 5 bases. The CDR3 sequence is 12 residues long. Per the germline V gene, CDR1 is SGDLS and CDR2 is YYNGEE. CDR3 loop: CASSSSQETQYF. CDR3 nucleotides: TGTGCCAGCAGCTCCTCCCAAGAGACCCAGTACTTC.

V gene TRBV25-1 combines with J gene TRBJ1-1; the match to TRBD1 covers 8 bases. This CDR3 has 16 amino acids. Losses at the gene ends were 3 bases for V and 4 bases for J; bases not matched to a gene: 10. The germline CDR1 and CDR2 sequences are MGHDK and SYGVNS. CDR3 DNA sequence: TGTGCCAGCAGTGACCCCGGGACAGGCGCCGCCACTGAAGCTTTCTTT. Translating gives CASSDPGTGAATEAFF.

V gene TRBV7-2 combines with J gene TRBJ1-1, with 10 bases aligning to TRBD1. The CDR3 contains 18 residues. With V trimmed by 3 bases and J by 1 base, 11 bases remained unmatched. Germline CDR1 and CDR2: SGHTA and FQGNSA. CDR3 coding DNA: TGTGCCAGCAGCTTCCTGACAGGGGGCGATTCAGGGAACACTGAAGCTTTCTTT. Amino acids: CASSFLTGGDSGNTEAFF.

The chain carries TRBV2 and TRBJ1-5, with TRBD1 matching over 7 bases. J lost 3 bases, V lost 3 bases, and 5 bases had no gene match. Germline lookup yields CDR1 SNHLY and CDR2 FYNNEI. This CDR3 contains 15 residues. CDR3 residues: CASSEGGTANQPQHF. As DNA, the CDR3 is TGTGCCAGCAGTGAGGGCGGGACAGCCAATCAGCCCCAGCATTTT.

The chain has TRBV5-6 and TRBJ1-5; D is unresolved. V lost 6 bases, J lost 1 base, and 11 bases lay in between. Germline CDR1 is SGHDT and CDR2 is YYEEEE. The CDR3 is made up of 14 amino acids. CDR3 in amino acids: CASIRTGSNQPQHF. The CDR3 DNA is TGTGCCAGCATTCGGACGGGGAGCAATCAGCCCCAGCATTTT.

J is TRBJ1-1 and V is TRBV30, with D perhaps matching TRBD1 (6 bases). Looked up from germline, CDR1 is GTSNPN and CDR2 is SVGIG (reference sequence). The CDR3 contains 14 residues. V was pared by 3 bases and J by 0 bases, with 11 bases between. CDR3 coding DNA: TGTGCCTGGAGCCGGACAGCAATGAACACTGAAGCTTTCTTT. Protein sequence: CAWSRTAMNTEAFF.